This TCR beta chain is drawn from a study of CD8 T cells in ankylosing spondylitis. This clonotype occurred a few times. TCRdb itself ran the 5' RACE reads through MiXCR, one entry per CDR3 protein. This table holds 200,000 to 250,000 distinct CDR3 sequences, about 10% found once. The V and J ends lost 4 bases and 6 bases, in that order; junction bases with no gene match: 9. The germline V gene encodes CDR1 MNHEY and CDR2 SVGAGI. The CDR3 consists of 15 residues. What was sequenced was blood, either unsorted or a sorted T cell fraction (not recorded which). The sequence came from a male donor with ankylosing spondylitis or in good health (not recorded which). V is TRBV6-5 and J is TRBJ1-5, with TRBD1 identical over 7 bases. The CDR3 here is CASSSPGQSGQPQHF. The DNA of the CDR3 is TGTGCCAGCAGTTCCCCGGGACAGAGTGGTCAGCCCCAGCATTTT.